These 8 T cell receptor beta chains share one sample of origin, sequenced in a study of early T cells in non-severe SARS-CoV-2 infection. TCRdb recomputed calls from the 5' RACE reads with MiXCR, one row per CDR3 protein. The repertoire holds approximately 46,000 distinct CDR3 sequences, with about 9.3% as singletons. The specimen was whole blood. These receptors were taken from an adult who was a healthcare worker with PCR-confirmed SARS-CoV-2 infection or an uninfected control (not recorded which).

In its sample, this clonotype was seen many times. The CDR3 spells CASSSWTSGDQETQYF. The CDR3, as DNA: TGTGCCAGTAGTTCATGGACTAGCGGAGACCAAGAGACCCAGTACTTC. The gene calls are TRBV19 and TRBJ2-5; 10 nucleotides line up with TRBD2. J gave up 0 bases and V 5 bases, and 6 bases lay outside the gene matches. This CDR3 is built from 16 residues. Germline CDR1 reads LNHDA; CDR2 reads SQIVND (reference sequence).

The J gene is TRBJ2-6, the V gene TRBV29-1; D may match TRBD1 or TRBD2 (5 bases each). Trimming left V 4 bases short and J 2 bases short, with 12 bases between. The CDR3 extends over 15 amino acids. From germline, CDR1 is SQVTM and CDR2 ANQGSEA. CDR3 region: CSVGDQGTGANVLTF. As DNA, the CDR3 is TGCAGCGTTGGGGACCAGGGAACTGGGGCCAACGTCCTGACTTTC. The full variable domain, with the rest looked up from reference TRBV29-1 and TRBJ2-6, is SAVISQKPSRDICQRGTSLTIQCQVDSQVTMMFWYRQQPGQSLTLIATANQGSEATYESGFVIDKFPISRPNLTFSTLTVSNMSPEDSSIYLCSVGDQGTGANVLTFGAGSRLTVL.

This clonotype appeared many times. The V gene is TRBV7-9, the J gene TRBJ1-5; D ambiguous. V lost 5 bases to trimming and J lost 1 base, with 15 bases between them. Germline assignment: CDR1 SEHNR and CDR2 FQNEAQ (reference sequence). The CDR3 spans 16 residues. The CDR3 nucleotides are TGTGCCAGCAGCACCGACTCCGGGAACAGCAATCAGCCCCAGCATTTT. Its translation is CASSTDSGNSNQPQHF.

The gene calls are TRBV28 and TRBJ2-1; no definite D call. V shed 7 bases and J shed 6 bases, with 7 bases lying between them. Germline V CDR1 and CDR2: MDHEN, SYDVKM. The length of the CDR3 is 11 residues. The CDR3 loop is CASTQINEQFF. For the CDR3, the DNA is TGTGCCAGCACCCAAATCAATGAGCAGTTCTTC.

This clonotype was seen more than once but under ten times. A junction boundary mismatches the germline segment, possibly from a read error. The gene calls are TRBV6-2 or TRBV6-3 and TRBJ2-3; D might be TRBD1 (6 bases). The CDR3 runs 13 residues. In germline, CDR1 is MNHEY, CDR2 SVGEGT. This CDR3 reads CASSYSGAGAEDF. The CDR3 DNA sequence: TGTGCCAGCAGTTACTCCGGGGCAGGGGCTGAGGATTTT.

This clonotype was observed many times. One end of the junction is discordant with germline, which a read error may explain. The rearrangement uses TRBV11-2 and TRBJ2-7; 7 positions match TRBD1. The CDR3 covers 12 residues. CDR1 is SGHAT and CDR2 is FQNNGV in the germline V gene. This CDR3 reads CASSLEWDSKTF. CDR3 coding DNA: TGTGCCAGCAGCTTAGAGTGGGACAGCAAAACTTTC.

This clonotype has only a few counts. The chain couples TRBV19 to TRBJ1-2; D is unresolved. Germline V gene data show CDR1 as LNHDA and CDR2 as SQIVND (reference sequence). This CDR3 spans 14 amino acids. V lost 0 bases and J lost 6, with 11 bases in between. CDR3 sequence: CASSIEGDVNGYTF. The CDR3 bases are TGTGCCAGTAGTATAGAAGGAGACGTAAATGGCTACACCTTC.

This clonotype was detected a few times. This CDR3 is missing its conserved last phenylalanine or tryptophan, likely due to a read error. Because the CDR3's place on the DNA is in doubt, the DNA is left out and the CDR3 is given as listed by TCRdb. The chain joins TRBV20-1 to TRBJ2-1; no check of the table's D call, TRBD2, against the DNA was made. The CDR3 region is 9 residues in length, termini included. Germline V lookup: CDR1 DFQATT, CDR2 SNEGSKA (reference sequence). The CDR3 sequence: CSAGSGRHL.